These T cell receptor beta chains were read from a single sample in a study of T cells in Graves' hyperthyroidism and ophthalmopathy. TCRdb fed the multiplex PCR reads into MiXCR, producing one record per CDR3 protein. The repertoire holds over 500,000 distinct CDR3 sequences, with about a sixth as singletons. The source material was blood. These receptor sequences come from a woman aged 18-35 years with Graves' ophthalmopathy. The CDR3 runs from the conserved cysteine through the conserved F or W. D genes are given only for firm matches. A clone size is listed for some rows: how often the clone was seen (once, few, many), or a class if it is expanded.

NA TRBJ1-5 many TRBV5-5 CASSLGGSGVQPQHF TGTGCCAGCAGCTTGGGGGGCTCAGGGGTCCAGCCCCAGCATTTT
TRBD2 TRBJ2-3 many TRBV2 CASIPPEASGRVTDTQYF TGTGCCAGCATACCTCCGGAGGCTAGCGGGAGAGTCACAGATACGCAGTATTTT
NA TRBJ1-2 many TRBV30 CAWSLRTDGGYTF TGTGCCTGGAGTCTTAGGACAGATGGTGGCTACACCTTC
TRBD1 TRBJ2-2 NA TRBV28 CASSLIGWTGGHTGELFF TGTGCCAGCAGTTTGATTGGGTGGACAGGGGGCCACACCGGGGAGCTGTTTTTT
NA TRBJ2-3 many TRBV28 CASSLPATDTQYF TGTGCCAGCAGTTTACCAGCCACAGATACGCAGTATTTT
TRBD2 TRBJ2-5 many TRBV29-1 CSVVRLAGETQYF TGCAGCGTTGTGAGACTAGCCGGAGAGACCCAGTACTTC
NA TRBJ2-7 few TRBV20-1 CSARGRDREQYF TGCAGTGCTAGGGGCAGGGATAGAGAGCAGTACTTC
TRBD2 TRBJ2-3 few TRBV7-9 CASSWRLAESTDTQYF TGTGCCAGCAGCTGGAGACTAGCAGAAAGCACAGATACGCAGTATTTT
NA TRBJ1-5 many TRBV12-3/TRBV12-4 CASRVGSYSNQPQHF TGTGCCAGCAGAGTAGGGAGTTATAGCAATCAGCCCCAGCATTTT
NA TRBJ1-1 NA TRBV10-2 CASSDGEEALSEAFF TGCGCCAGCAGTGACGGGGAAGAAGCTTTATCTGAAGCTTTCTTT
TRBD1 TRBJ2-7 few TRBV6-1 CASSLTLTGNYEQYF TGTGCCAGCAGCCTCACCCTGACAGGGAACTACGAGCAGTACTTC
TRBD2 TRBJ2-1 few TRBV3-1 CASSYPGLELDEQFF TGTGCCAGCAGCTATCCGGGACTAGAACTCGATGAGCAGTTCTTC
TRBD1 TRBJ2-2 NA TRBV4-1 CASSQDRGLGTGELFF TGCGCCAGCAGCCAAGATAGGGGGCTGGGCACCGGGGAGCTGTTTTTT
TRBD1 TRBJ1-2 many TRBV6-1 CASRPPGTGEYGYTF TGTGCCAGCAGACCACCCGGGACAGGGGAATATGGCTACACCTTC
TRBD2 TRBJ2-7 NA TRBV19 CASSMASGVHEQYF TGTGCCAGTAGTATGGCTAGCGGGGTGCACGAGCAGTACTTC
NA TRBJ1-5 NA TRBV9 CASSDGLVNQPQHF TGTGCCAGCAGCGACGGGTTGGTCAATCAGCCCCAGCATTTT
NA TRBJ1-1 NA TRBV3-2 CASSQASGALRNAFF TGTGCCAGCAGCCAAGCATCAGGGGCGCTTCGGAACGCTTTCTTT
NA TRBJ2-1 many TRBV7-2 CASSFQQYNEQFF TGTGCCAGCAGCTTCCAACAGTACAATGAGCAGTTCTTC
TRBD1 TRBJ1-6 NA TRBV4-1 CASSQDRGVNSPLHF TGCGCCAGCAGCCAAGACAGGGGGGTGAATTCACCCCTCCACTTT
NA TRBJ1-2 NA TRBV7-6 CASSLDGTYGYTF TGTGCCAGCAGCTTAGACGGTACCTATGGCTACACCTTC
NA TRBJ2-5 many TRBV5-5 CASSLVQGGMETQYF TGTGCCAGCAGCTTGGTGCAGGGGGGTATGGAGACCCAGTACTTC
NA TRBJ1-2 few TRBV27 CASRSILGGYTF TGTGCCAGCAGATCAATTCTGGGTGGCTACACCTTC
NA TRBJ2-5 many TRBV20-1 CSAPRPGAGETQYF TGCAGTGCCCCGAGGCCGGGGGCCGGGGAGACCCAGTACTTC
NA TRBJ2-3 few TRBV4-1 CASSQFLGTGDTQYF TGCGCCAGCAGCCAGTTTCTGGGTACAGGAGATACGCAGTATTTT
NA TRBJ1-6 few TRBV19 CASSSGGVYNSPLHF TGTGCCAGTAGTTCCGGAGGAGTCTATAATTCACCCCTCCACTTT
NA TRBJ1-1 many TRBV7-3 CASSPRGGRNTEAFF TGTGCCAGCAGCCCCCGTGGGGGCCGGAACACTGAAGCTTTCTTT
NA TRBJ1-1 many TRBV28 CASILGPTQNGGFSTEAFF TGTGCCAGCATCCTTGGCCCCACCCAGAACGGGGGATTTAGCACTGAAGCTTTCTTT
TRBD1 TRBJ1-4 many TRBV11-2 CASSFNPTGAEKLFF TGTGCCAGCAGCTTTAACCCGACAGGGGCCGAAAAACTGTTTTTT
NA TRBJ2-3 NA TRBV6-1 CASSELGGSTDTQYF TGTGCCAGCAGTGAACTGGGCGGTAGCACAGATACGCAGTATTTT
NA TRBJ1-2 NA TRBV28 CASSPGQPFAF TGTGCCAGCAGTCCCGGACAGCCCTTCGCCTTC
NA TRBJ1-2 NA TRBV12-3/TRBV12-4 CASSPLGRGIYGYTF TGTGCCAGCAGCCCCCTCGGCAGGGGAATCTATGGCTACACCTTC
NA TRBJ2-3 many TRBV5-1 CASSSDPDRTDTQYF TGCGCCAGCAGCTCAGATCCCGACCGCACAGATACGCAGTATTTT
TRBD1 TRBJ1-4 many TRBV5-1 CASSLGQGPTNEKLFF TGCGCCAGCAGCCTCGGACAGGGGCCGACTAATGAAAAACTGTTTTTT
NA TRBJ1-2 many TRBV4-3 CASSQDKGRNYGYTF TGCGCCAGCAGCCAAGATAAGGGGCGGAACTATGGCTACACCTTC
NA TRBJ2-3 many TRBV2 CATRTATSTDTQYF TGTGCCACCAGGACAGCCACTAGCACAGATACGCAGTATTTT
NA TRBJ1-1 few TRBV6-1 CASSEESTITEAFF TGTGCCAGCAGTGAGGAGAGTACAATCACTGAAGCTTTCTTT
NA TRBJ2-2 NA TRBV4-3 CASSHSYGELFF TGCGCCAGCAGCCATTCGTACGGGGAGCTGTTTTTT
NA TRBJ1-1 many TRBV18 CASSREGVMNTEAFF TGTGCCAGCTCACGCGAAGGGGTCATGAACACTGAAGCTTTCTTT
NA TRBJ1-4 many TRBV7-9 CASSLEPANEKLFF TGTGCCAGCAGCTTAGAGCCAGCTAATGAAAAACTGTTTTTT
TRBD1 TRBJ2-1 many TRBV11-3 CASSLDRTGLAETEQFF TGTGCCAGCAGCTTAGATAGGACAGGGTTGGCTGAGACTGAGCAGTTCTTC
TRBD1 TRBJ2-7 few TRBV15 CATSKFGQGNSYEQYF TGTGCCACCAGCAAATTCGGACAGGGCAATTCCTACGAGCAGTACTTC
NA TRBJ2-1 NA TRBV9 CASSDQDSNYNEQFF TGTGCCAGCAGCGATCAGGACAGTAACTACAATGAGCAGTTCTTC
NA TRBJ1-1 many TRBV5-1 CASSRVAGGNTEAFF TGCGCCAGCAGCCGGGTGGCGGGTGGGAACACTGAAGCTTTCTTT
NA TRBJ2-2 few TRBV7-7 CASSFSGAGTGELFF TGTGCTAGCAGCTTCTCCGGGGCCGGCACCGGGGAGCTGTTTTTT
NA TRBJ1-6 NA TRBV5-5 CASARDGYNSPLHF TGTGCCAGCGCCCGGGACGGCTATAATTCACCCCTCCACTTT
NA TRBJ2-5 few TRBV13 CASSRAQQETQYF TGTGCCAGCAGCCGGGCCCAACAAGAGACCCAGTACTTC
TRBD2 TRBJ2-1 NA TRBV29-1 CSEGTSGESYNEQFF TGCAGCGAAGGGACTAGCGGGGAATCTTACAATGAGCAGTTCTTC
NA TRBJ1-4 many TRBV5-1 CASSLEQENEKLFF TGCGCCAGCAGCTTGGAACAGGAGAATGAAAAACTGTTTTTT
TRBD2 TRBJ2-5 many TRBV6-1 CASSGLAAETQYF TGTGCCAGCAGTGGACTAGCTGCGGAGACCCAGTACTTC
TRBD1 TRBJ2-3 many TRBV6-2/TRBV6-3 CASSSGTVHTDTQYF TGTGCCAGCAGTTCCGGGACAGTCCACACAGATACGCAGTATTTT
NA TRBJ1-1 many TRBV13 CASSKTGSQQNTEAFF TGTGCCAGCAGCAAAACAGGGTCCCAACAGAACACTGAAGCTTTCTTT
TRBD2 TRBJ2-2 NA TRBV6-4 CAKVELAGAGELFF TGTGCCAAAGTGGAACTAGCGGGGGCCGGGGAGCTGTTTTTT
TRBD1 TRBJ1-1 many TRBV5-1 CASSLTGDPMNTEAFF TGCGCCAGCAGCTTAACAGGGGATCCGATGAACACTGAAGCTTTCTTT
NA TRBJ1-5 NA TRBV2 CASSIDRQVQPQHF TGTGCCAGCAGTATTGACAGGCAGGTCCAGCCCCAGCATTTT